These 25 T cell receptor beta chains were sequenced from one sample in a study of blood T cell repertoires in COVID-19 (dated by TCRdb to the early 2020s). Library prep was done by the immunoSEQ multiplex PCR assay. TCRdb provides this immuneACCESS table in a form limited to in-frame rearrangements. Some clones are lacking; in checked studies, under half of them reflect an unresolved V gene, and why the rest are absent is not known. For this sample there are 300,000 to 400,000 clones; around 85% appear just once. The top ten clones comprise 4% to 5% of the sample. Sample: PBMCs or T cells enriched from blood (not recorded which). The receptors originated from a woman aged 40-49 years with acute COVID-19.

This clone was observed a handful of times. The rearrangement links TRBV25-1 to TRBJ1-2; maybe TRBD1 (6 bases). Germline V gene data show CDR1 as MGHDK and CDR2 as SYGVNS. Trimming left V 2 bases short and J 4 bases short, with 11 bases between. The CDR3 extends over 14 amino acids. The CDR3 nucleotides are TGTGCCAGCAGTGAAACCAGGGGATCCTATGGCTACACCTTC. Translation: CASSETRGSYGYTF.

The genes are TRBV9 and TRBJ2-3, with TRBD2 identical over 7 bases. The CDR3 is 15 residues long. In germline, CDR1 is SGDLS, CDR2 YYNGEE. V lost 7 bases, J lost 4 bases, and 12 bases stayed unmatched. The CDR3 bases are TGTGCCAGCCCCTTAGGAGGGAGGGGATCAGATACGCAGTATTTT. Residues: CASPLGGRGSDTQYF.

The CDR3 is CASSLEEGTYNEQFF. CDR3 coding DNA: TGTGCCAGCAGCTTGGAGGAGGGAACCTACAATGAGCAGTTCTTC. The V and J genes are TRBV5-5 and TRBJ2-1; TRBD2 is a possible D gene (6 bases). CDR3 length equals 15 residues. Germline loops: CDR1 SGHKS, CDR2 YYEKEE (reference sequence). V lost 0 bases to trimming and J lost 2 bases, with 9 bases between them.

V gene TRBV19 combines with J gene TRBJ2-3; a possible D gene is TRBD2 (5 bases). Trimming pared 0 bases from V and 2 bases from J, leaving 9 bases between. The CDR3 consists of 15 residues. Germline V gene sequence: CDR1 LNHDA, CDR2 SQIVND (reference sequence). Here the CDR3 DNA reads TGTGCCAGTAGTATAGATCGGGGAGTCACAGATACGCAGTATTTT. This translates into CASSIDRGVTDTQYF.

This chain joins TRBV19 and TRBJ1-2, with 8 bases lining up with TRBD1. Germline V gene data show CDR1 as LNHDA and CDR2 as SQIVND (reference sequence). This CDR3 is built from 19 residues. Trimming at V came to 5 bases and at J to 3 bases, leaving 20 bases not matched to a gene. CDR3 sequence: CASSGKQGVYVTPYYGYTF. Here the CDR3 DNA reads TGTGCCAGTAGTGGTAAACAGGGGGTATACGTTACGCCCTACTATGGCTACACCTTC.

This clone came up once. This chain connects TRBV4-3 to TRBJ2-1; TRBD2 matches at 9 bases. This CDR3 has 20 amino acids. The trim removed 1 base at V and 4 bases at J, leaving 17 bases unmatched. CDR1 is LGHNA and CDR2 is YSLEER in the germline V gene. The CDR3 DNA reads TGCGCCAGCAGCCAAGTGGTCGCAGCGGGGGGCCCCGATAGGTACAATGAGCAGTTCTTC. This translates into CASSQVVAAGGPDRYNEQFF.

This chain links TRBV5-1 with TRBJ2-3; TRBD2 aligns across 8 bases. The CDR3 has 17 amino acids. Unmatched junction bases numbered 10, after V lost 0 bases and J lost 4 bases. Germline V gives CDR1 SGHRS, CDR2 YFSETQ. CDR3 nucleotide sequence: TGCGCCAGCAGCTTGGCCCCATATAGCGGGAACCCAGATACGCAGTATTTT. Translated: CASSLAPYSGNPDTQYF.

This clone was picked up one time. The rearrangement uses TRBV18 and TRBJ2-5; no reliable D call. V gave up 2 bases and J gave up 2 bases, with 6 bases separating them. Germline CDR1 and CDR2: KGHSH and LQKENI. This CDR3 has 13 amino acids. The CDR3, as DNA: TGTGCCAGCTCACCAAACGGGCAAGAGACCCAGTACTTC. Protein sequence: CASSPNGQETQYF.

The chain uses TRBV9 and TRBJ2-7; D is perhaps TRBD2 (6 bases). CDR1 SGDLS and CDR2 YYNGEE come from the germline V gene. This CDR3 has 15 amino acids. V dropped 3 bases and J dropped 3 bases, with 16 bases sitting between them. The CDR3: CASSAEPPGSYEQYF. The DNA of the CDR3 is TGTGCCAGCAGCGCAGAGCCCCCCGGGAGCTACGAGCAGTACTTC.

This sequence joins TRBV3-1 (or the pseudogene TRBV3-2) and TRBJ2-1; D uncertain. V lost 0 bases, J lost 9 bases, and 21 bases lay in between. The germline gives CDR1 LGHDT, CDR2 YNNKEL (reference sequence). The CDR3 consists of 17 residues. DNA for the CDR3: TGTGCCAGCAGCCAAGATTTAGGAACGGCGGCCAATTCTGAGCAGTTCTTC. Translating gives CASSQDLGTAANSEQFF.

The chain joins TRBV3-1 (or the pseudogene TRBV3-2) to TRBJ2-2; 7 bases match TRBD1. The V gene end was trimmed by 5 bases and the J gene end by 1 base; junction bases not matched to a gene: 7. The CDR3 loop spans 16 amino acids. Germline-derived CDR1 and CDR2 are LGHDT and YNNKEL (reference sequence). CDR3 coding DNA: TGTGCCAGCAGCTTCTCCGGGACAGAGAACACCGGGGAGCTGTTTTTT. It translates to CASSFSGTENTGELFF.

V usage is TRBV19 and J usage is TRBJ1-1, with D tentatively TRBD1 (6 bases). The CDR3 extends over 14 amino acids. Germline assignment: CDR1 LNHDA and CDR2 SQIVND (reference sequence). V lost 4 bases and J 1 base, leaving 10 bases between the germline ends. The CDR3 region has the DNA TGTGCCAGTAGTACACCGGGACAGAACACTGAAGCTTTCTTT. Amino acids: CASSTPGQNTEAFF.

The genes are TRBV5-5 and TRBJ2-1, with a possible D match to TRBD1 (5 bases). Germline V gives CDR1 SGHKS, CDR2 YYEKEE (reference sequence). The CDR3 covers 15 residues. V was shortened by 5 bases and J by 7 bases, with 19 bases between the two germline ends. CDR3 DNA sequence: TGTGCCAGCAGTACAGGACCGACCACTCCAAATGAGCAGTTCTTC. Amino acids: CASSTGPTTPNEQFF. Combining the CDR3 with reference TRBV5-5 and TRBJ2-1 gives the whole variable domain DAGVTQSPTHLIKTRGQQVTLRCSPISGHKSVSWYQQVLGQGPQFIFQYYEKEERGRGNFPDRFSARQFPNYSSELNVNALLLGDSALYLCASSTGPTTPNEQFFGPGTRLTVL.

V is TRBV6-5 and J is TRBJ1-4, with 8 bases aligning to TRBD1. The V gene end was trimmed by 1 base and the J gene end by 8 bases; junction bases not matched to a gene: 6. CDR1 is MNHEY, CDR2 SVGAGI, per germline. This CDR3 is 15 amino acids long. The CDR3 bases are TGTGCCAGCAGTTACTTAGGACAGGGCGGAGAAAAACTGTTTTTT. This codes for CASSYLGQGGEKLFF.

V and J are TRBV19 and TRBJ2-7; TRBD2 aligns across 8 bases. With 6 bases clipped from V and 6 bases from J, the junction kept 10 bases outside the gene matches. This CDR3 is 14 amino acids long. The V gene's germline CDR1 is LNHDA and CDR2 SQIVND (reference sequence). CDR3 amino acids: CASSPLAEPTEQYF. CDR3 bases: TGTGCCAGTAGCCCACTAGCGGAGCCTACCGAGCAGTACTTC.

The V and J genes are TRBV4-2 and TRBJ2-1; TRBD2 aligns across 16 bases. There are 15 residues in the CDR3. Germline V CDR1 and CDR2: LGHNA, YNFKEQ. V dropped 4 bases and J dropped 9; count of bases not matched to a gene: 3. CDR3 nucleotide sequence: TGTGCCAGCAGCCCAGGGACTAGCGGGGGGGGTGAGCAGTTCTTC. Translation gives CASSPGTSGGGEQFF.

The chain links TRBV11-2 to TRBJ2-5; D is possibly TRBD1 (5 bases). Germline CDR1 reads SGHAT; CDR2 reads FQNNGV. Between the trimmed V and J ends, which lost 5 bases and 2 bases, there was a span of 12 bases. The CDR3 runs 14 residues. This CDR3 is CASSPLTGQETQYF. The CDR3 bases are TGTGCCAGCAGCCCCCTAACAGGTCAAGAGACCCAGTACTTC. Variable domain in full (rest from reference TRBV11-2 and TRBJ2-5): EAGVAQSPRYKIIEKRQSVAFWCNPISGHATLYWYQQILGQGPKLLIQFQNNGVVDDSQLPKDRFSAERLKGVDSTLKIQPAKLEDSAVYLCASSPLTGQETQYFGPGTRLLVL.

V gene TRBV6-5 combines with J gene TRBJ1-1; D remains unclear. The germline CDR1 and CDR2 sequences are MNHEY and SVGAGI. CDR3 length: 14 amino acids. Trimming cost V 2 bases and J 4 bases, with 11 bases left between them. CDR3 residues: CASSYGRNPTEAFF. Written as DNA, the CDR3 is TGTGCCAGCAGTTACGGGAGGAACCCCACTGAAGCTTTCTTT.

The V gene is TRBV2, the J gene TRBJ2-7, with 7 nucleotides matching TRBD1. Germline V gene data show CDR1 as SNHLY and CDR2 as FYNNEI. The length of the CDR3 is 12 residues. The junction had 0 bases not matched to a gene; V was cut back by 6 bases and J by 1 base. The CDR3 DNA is TGTGCCAGCAGGACAGGGTCCTACGAGCAGTACTTC. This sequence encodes CASRTGSYEQYF.

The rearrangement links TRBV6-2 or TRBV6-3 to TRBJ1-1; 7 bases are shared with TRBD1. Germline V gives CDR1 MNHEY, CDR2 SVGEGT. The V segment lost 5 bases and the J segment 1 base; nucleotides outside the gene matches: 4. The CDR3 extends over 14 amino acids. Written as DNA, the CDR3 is TGTGCCAGCAGTACAGGGGCCCGGAACACTGAAGCTTTCTTT. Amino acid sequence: CASSTGARNTEAFF.

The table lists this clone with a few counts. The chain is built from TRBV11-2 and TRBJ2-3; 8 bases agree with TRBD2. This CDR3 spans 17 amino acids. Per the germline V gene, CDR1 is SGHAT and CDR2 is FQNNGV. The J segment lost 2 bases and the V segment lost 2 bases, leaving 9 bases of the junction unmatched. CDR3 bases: TGTGCCAGCAGCTTATTGGCCTCGGGGGGGATCACAGATACGCAGTATTTT. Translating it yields CASSLLASGGITDTQYF. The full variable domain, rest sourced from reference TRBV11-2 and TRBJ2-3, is EAGVAQSPRYKIIEKRQSVAFWCNPISGHATLYWYQQILGQGPKLLIQFQNNGVVDDSQLPKDRFSAERLKGVDSTLKIQPAKLEDSAVYLCASSLLASGGITDTQYFGPGTRLTVL.

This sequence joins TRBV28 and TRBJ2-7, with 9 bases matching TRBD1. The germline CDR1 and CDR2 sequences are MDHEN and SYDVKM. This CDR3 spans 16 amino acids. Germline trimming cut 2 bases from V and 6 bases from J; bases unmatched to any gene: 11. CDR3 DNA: TGTGCCAGCAGTTTACCCCATCGGGACAGGGAGCCCGAGCAGTACTTC. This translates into CASSLPHRDREPEQYF.

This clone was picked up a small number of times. The CDR3 DNA follows: TGTGCCAGCAGCTCCAAGGGGGAACGGACTGAAGCTTTCTTT. Its translation is CASSSKGERTEAFF. The chain links TRBV7-9 to TRBJ1-1, with D tentatively TRBD1 (6 bases). Trimming left V 4 bases short and J 5 bases short, with 14 bases between. This CDR3 is built from 14 residues. CDR1 is SEHNR and CDR2 is FQNEAQ in the germline V gene (reference sequence).

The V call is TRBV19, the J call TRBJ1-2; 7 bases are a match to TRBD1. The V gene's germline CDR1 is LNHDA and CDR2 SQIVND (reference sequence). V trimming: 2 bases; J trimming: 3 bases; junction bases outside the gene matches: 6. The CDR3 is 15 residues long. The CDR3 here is CASSISQGYDYGYTF. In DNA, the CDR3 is TGTGCCAGTAGTATATCACAGGGGTACGACTATGGCTACACCTTC. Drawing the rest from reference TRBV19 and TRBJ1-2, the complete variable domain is DGGITQSPKYLFRKEGQNVTLSCEQNLNHDAMYWYRQDPGQGLRLIYYSQIVNDFQKGDIAEGYSVSREKKESFPLTVTSAQKNPTAFYLCASSISQGYDYGYTFGSGTRLTVV.

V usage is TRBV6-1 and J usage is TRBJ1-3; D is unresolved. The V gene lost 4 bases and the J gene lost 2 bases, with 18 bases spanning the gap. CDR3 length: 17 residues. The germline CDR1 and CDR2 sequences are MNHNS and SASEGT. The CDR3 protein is CASSAGKLISAGNTIYF. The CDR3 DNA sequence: TGTGCCAGCAGTGCGGGGAAATTAATCAGTGCTGGAAACACCATATATTTT.